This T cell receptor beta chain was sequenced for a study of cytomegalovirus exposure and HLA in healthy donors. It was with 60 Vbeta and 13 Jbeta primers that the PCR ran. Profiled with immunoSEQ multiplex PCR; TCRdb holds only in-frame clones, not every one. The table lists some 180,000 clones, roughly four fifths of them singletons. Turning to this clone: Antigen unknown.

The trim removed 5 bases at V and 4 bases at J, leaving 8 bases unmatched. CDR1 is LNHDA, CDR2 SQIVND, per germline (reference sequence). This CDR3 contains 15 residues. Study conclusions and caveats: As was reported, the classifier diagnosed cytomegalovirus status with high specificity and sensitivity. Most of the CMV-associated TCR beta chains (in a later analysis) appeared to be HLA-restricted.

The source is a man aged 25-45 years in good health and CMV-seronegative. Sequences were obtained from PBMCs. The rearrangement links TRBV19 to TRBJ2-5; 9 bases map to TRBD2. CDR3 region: CASSLLAGAGETQYF. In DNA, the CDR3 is TGTGCCAGTAGTTTACTAGCGGGCGCCGGAGAGACCCAGTACTTC.